The clone carrying this T cell receptor (beta chain) was counted only a few times. Alongside a J-beta primer mix, a sample-barcoded 5' primer served in a second PCR lasting roughly 6 to 11 cycles. Using its own MiXCR run on the 5' RACE reads, TCRdb lists one record per CDR3 protein. The table records around 1.5 million distinct CDR3 sequences, roughly 30% of them present only once. Germline V gene data show CDR1 as MNHEY and CDR2 as SVGAGI. V shed 0 bases, J shed 7 bases, and the junction held 15 bases outside the gene matches. This CDR3 contains 18 residues. This specimen belongs to a study of blood T cells in healthy people across ages.

This clonotype was obtained from a woman aged 30 to 39 in good health. The material sequenced was blood. This chain uses TRBV6-5 with TRBJ2-3; 8 bases align to TRBD2. The CDR3 region is CASSYSGVDSGGLNTQYF. CDR3 nucleotide sequence: TGTGCCAGCAGTTACTCCGGGGTCGATTCGGGGGGGCTGAATACGCAGTATTTT.